Presented here are 15 T cell receptor beta chains from one specimen sequenced in a study of shared clonotypes between healthy human individuals. TCRdb's table, derived via immunoSEQ multiplex PCR, lists solely in-frame clones and lacks some. This repertoire shows about 480,000 clones, 60% to 80% found once; its top ten account for about 12%. The sequenced sample consisted of PBMCs. These receptors all come from a woman between 35 and 50 years old in good health. Some clones in this sample may be carry-over from other donors' samples.

The V gene is TRBV7-5, the J gene TRBJ2-2; whether TRBD1, the table's D call, matches the DNA was not checked. TRBV7-5 is annotated as a pseudogene. There are 17 residues in the CDR3. The CDR3 loop reads CARSLTEDREYTGELFF. CDR3 nucleotide sequence: TGTGCCAGAAGCTTAACGGAGGACAGGGAATACACCGGGGAGCTGTTTTTT.

This chain links TRBV7-2 with TRBJ1-4; 7 bases map to TRBD1. CDR1 is SGHTA, CDR2 FQGNSA, per germline. Trimming cost V 1 base and J 4 bases; bases outside gene matches: 3. The CDR3 is made up of 15 amino acids. This chain's CDR3 is CASSLGGTVNEKLFF. DNA of the CDR3: TGTGCCAGCAGCTTAGGAGGGACAGTTAATGAAAAACTGTTTTTT.

This sequence joins TRBV5-1 and TRBJ2-7, with TRBD2 matching over 9 bases. The CDR3 sequence is 16 residues long. J was trimmed by 6 bases and V by 4 bases; bases with no gene match: 14. Germline CDR1 reads SGHRS; CDR2 reads YFSETQ. CDR3 in amino acids: CASSPALAGVGGEQYF. The CDR3 DNA reads TGCGCCAGCAGCCCAGCCTTAGCGGGAGTGGGGGGCGAGCAGTACTTC.

The V gene is TRBV5-1, the J gene TRBJ2-7; 9 positions match TRBD2. The germline V gene has CDR1 SGHRS and CDR2 YFSETQ. The CDR3 covers 16 residues. Trimming removed 1 base from V and 2 bases from J; junction bases left unmatched: 7. The CDR3 DNA sequence: TGCGCCAGCAGCTTGTTCACTAGCGGGCCCCCCTACGAGCAGTACTTC. It translates to CASSLFTSGPPYEQYF.

The chain couples TRBV5-1 to TRBJ2-2; 8 bases are shared with TRBD1. Germline CDR1 is SGHRS and CDR2 is YFSETQ. V trimming: 2 bases; J trimming: 1 base; junction bases outside the gene matches: 4. The CDR3 has 16 amino acids. The CDR3 loop is CASSFSGTGNTGELFF. The CDR3, as DNA: TGCGCCAGCAGCTTCTCCGGGACAGGGAACACCGGGGAGCTGTTTTTT.

The rearrangement joins TRBV4-2 to TRBJ1-6; D uncertain. The germline V gene encodes CDR1 LGHNA and CDR2 YNFKEQ. This CDR3 is 16 amino acids long. Deletions cut 0 bases from V and 9 bases from J, with 15 bases between. As DNA, the CDR3 is TGTGCCAGCAGCCAAGATTTAGACCAACGAGGTTCACCCCTCCACTTT. Residues: CASSQDLDQRGSPLHF.

The CDR3 reads CASSEYRPDRGNTIYF. Here the CDR3 DNA reads TGTGCCAGCAGTGAATATAGGCCCGACAGGGGAAACACCATATATTTT. The V and J genes are TRBV25-1 and TRBJ1-3; tentative D call: TRBD1 (6 bases). The CDR3 totals 16 residues. The germline V gene encodes CDR1 MGHDK and CDR2 SYGVNS. Trimming removed 0 bases from V and 4 bases from J, with 13 bases in between. The full variable domain, its missing parts supplied by reference TRBV25-1 and TRBJ1-3, is EADIYQTPRYLVIGTGKKITLECSQTMGHDKMYWYQQDPGMELHLIHYSYGVNSTEKGDLSSESTVSRIRTEHFPLTLESARPSHTSQYLCASSEYRPDRGNTIYFGEGSWLTVV.

In its sample, this clone was seen once. The V call is TRBV11-3, the J call TRBJ2-5; D is ambiguous. The CDR3 runs 10 residues. Germline lookup yields CDR1 SGHNT and CDR2 YENEEA. V lost 2 bases, J lost 13 bases, and 8 bases lay in between. The CDR3: CASSLMTTYF. The CDR3 nucleotides are TGTGCCAGCAGCTTAATGACAACGTACTTC.

This clone was detected only a few times. Written as DNA, the CDR3 is TGTGCCAGTAGTCTACGGACAGGGGCGTACTACGAGCAGTACTTC. Its protein product is CASSLRTGAYYEQYF. The chain is built from TRBV19 and TRBJ2-7; 9 bases are a match to TRBD1. Germline V gives CDR1 LNHDA, CDR2 SQIVND (reference sequence). There are 15 residues in the CDR3. With V trimmed by 5 bases and J by 3 bases, 8 bases remained unmatched.

The gene calls are TRBV7-8 and TRBJ2-5; 7 bases are a match to TRBD2. The germline V gene encodes CDR1 SGHVS and CDR2 FQNEAQ. The CDR3 is 15 residues long. V was clipped by 3 bases and J by 5 bases; unmatched bases: 9. The CDR3 region has the DNA TGTGCCAGCAGCTTCCGACTAGCCGATCACGAGACCCAGTACTTC. It codes for CASSFRLADHETQYF.

This rearrangement joins TRBV19 to TRBJ1-2; TRBD1 agrees at 9 bases. The CDR3 is 15 amino acids. CDR1 is LNHDA and CDR2 is SQIVND in the germline V gene (reference sequence). Trimming took 7 bases from V and 4 from J; bases not matched to a gene: 10. This CDR3 is CASNPGTGQIYGYTF. The CDR3 nucleotides are TGTGCCAGTAACCCAGGGACAGGGCAGATCTATGGCTACACCTTC.

The genes are TRBV4-1 and TRBJ2-7, with D possibly being TRBD1 (5 bases). Germline CDR1 reads MGHRA; CDR2 reads YSYEKL. This CDR3 is built from 13 residues. V dropped 4 bases and J dropped 3 bases, with 10 bases sitting between them. This CDR3 is CASSPTVLYEQYF. The CDR3 nucleotides read TGCGCCAGCAGCCCGACAGTCCTCTACGAGCAGTACTTC.

This clone appeared a few times. The chain recombines TRBV2 with TRBJ2-7; D is perhaps TRBD1 (5 bases). V was clipped by 11 bases and J by 1 base, with 18 bases between them. CDR3 length: 14 residues. Germline V gene data show CDR1 as SNHLY and CDR2 as FYNNEI. CDR3: CAGSRGRSSYEQYF. As DNA, the CDR3 is TGTGCCGGAAGTAGGGGCCGGAGTTCCTACGAGCAGTACTTC.

The chain carries TRBV2 and TRBJ1-2; 7 nucleotides line up with TRBD1. CDR3 length: 12 amino acids. Germline V CDR1 and CDR2: SNHLY, FYNNEI. V lost 6 bases and J lost 6; bases outside the gene matches: 4. CDR3 DNA sequence: TGTGCCAGCAGGTGGGACAGTGATGGCTACACCTTC. This sequence encodes CASRWDSDGYTF.

Comment on this clone: The sample contains more than one DNA sequence encoding this CDR3. The V and J genes are TRBV19 and TRBJ1-5; D is perhaps TRBD1 (6 bases). Germline V gives CDR1 LNHDA, CDR2 SQIVND (reference sequence). This CDR3 has 15 amino acids. Deletions cut 6 bases from V and 0 bases from J, with 12 bases between. CDR3 sequence: CASRTTGNSNQPQHF. Here the CDR3 DNA reads TGTGCCAGTAGAACCACAGGGAATAGCAATCAGCCCCAGCATTTT.